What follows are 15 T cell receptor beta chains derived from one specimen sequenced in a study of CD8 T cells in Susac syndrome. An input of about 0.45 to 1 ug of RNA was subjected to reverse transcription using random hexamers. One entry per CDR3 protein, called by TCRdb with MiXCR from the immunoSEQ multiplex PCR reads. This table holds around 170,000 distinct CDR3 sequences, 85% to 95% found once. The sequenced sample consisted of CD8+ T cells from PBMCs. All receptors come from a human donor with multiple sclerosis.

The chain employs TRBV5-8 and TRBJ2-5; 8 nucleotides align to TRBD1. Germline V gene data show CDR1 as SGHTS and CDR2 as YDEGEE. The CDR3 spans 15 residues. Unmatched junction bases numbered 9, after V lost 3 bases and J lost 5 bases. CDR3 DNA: TGTGCCAGCAGCTGGATGGACAGGGTCGGGGAGACCCAGTACTTC. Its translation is CASSWMDRVGETQYF.

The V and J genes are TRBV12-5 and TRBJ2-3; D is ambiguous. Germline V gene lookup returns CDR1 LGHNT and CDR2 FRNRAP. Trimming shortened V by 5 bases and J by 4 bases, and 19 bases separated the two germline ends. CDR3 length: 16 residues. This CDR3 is CASGVEAADGPDTQYF. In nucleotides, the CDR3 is TGTGCTAGTGGTGTCGAGGCGGCCGATGGGCCAGATACGCAGTATTTT.

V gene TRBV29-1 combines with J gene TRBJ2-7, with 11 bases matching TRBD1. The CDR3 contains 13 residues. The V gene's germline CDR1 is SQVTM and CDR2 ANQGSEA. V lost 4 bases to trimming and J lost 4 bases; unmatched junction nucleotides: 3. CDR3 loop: CSVGTGGPYEQYF. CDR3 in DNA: TGCAGCGTTGGGACAGGGGGCCCGTACGAGCAGTACTTC.

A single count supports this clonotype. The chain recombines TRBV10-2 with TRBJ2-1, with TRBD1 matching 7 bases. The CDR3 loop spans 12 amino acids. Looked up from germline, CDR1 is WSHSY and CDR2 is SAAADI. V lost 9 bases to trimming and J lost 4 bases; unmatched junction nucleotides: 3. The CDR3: CASGTVYNEQFF. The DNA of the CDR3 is TGCGCCAGTGGGACAGTATACAATGAGCAGTTCTTC.

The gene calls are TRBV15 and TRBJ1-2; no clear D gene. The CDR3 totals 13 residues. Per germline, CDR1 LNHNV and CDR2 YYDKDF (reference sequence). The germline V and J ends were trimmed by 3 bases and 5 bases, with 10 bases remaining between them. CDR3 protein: CATSSPTGYGYTF. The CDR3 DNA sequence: TGTGCCACCAGCAGCCCCACCGGGTATGGCTACACCTTC.

CDR3 in amino acids: CSVVLRNTGELFF. The CDR3 DNA reads TGCAGCGTGGTACTACGGAACACCGGGGAGCTGTTTTTT. The J gene is TRBJ2-2, the V gene TRBV29-1; D remains ambiguous. CDR3 length: 13 amino acids. CDR1 is SQVTM, CDR2 ANQGSEA, per germline. With 6 bases removed from V and 1 base from J, the gap between germline ends came to 9 bases.

CDR3 protein: CASSIPPRTGELFF. DNA for the CDR3: TGTGCCAGCAGCATTCCCCCCCGAACCGGGGAGCTGTTTTTT. J is TRBJ2-2 and V is TRBV11-2; D gene unclear. CDR3 size: 14 residues. Germline-derived CDR1 and CDR2 are SGHAT and FQNNGV. V was shortened by 5 bases and J by 5 bases, with 12 bases between the two germline ends.

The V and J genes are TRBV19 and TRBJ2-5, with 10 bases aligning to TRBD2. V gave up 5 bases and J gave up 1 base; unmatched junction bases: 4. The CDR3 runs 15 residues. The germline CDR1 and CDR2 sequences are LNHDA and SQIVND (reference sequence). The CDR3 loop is CASSPRTSGQETQYF. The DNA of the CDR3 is TGTGCCAGTAGTCCCCGGACTAGCGGCCAAGAGACCCAGTACTTC.

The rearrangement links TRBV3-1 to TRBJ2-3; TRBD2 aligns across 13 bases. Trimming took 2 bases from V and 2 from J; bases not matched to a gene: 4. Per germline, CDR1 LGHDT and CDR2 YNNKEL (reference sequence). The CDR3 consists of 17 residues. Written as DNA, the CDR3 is TGTGCCAGCAGCCAACTACTAGCGGGAGGGGTCACAGATACGCAGTATTTT. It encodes CASSQLLAGGVTDTQYF.

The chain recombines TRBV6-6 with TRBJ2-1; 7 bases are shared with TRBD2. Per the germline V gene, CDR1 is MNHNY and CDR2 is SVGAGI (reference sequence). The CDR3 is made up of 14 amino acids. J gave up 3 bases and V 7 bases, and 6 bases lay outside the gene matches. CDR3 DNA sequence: TGTGCCAGCATGCGGCTAGCGGACTACAATGAGCAGTTCTTC. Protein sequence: CASMRLADYNEQFF.

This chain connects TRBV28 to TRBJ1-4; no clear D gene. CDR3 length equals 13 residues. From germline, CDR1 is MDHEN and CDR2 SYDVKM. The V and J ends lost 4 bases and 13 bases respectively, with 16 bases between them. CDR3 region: CASSSSGKVGLFF. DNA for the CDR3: TGTGCCAGCAGTTCGTCCGGGAAAGTTGGACTGTTTTTT.

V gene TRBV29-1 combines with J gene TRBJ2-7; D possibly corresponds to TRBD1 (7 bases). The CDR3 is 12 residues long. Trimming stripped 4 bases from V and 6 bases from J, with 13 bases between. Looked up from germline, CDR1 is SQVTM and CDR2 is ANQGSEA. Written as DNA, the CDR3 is TGCAGCGTTGTAACGGAGGGGGCCGAGCAGTACTTC. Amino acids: CSVVTEGAEQYF.

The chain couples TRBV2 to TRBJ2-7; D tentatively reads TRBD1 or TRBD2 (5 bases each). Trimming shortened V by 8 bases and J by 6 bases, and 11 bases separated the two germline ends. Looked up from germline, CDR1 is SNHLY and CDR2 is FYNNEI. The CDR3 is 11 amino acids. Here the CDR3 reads CASEGIGEQYF. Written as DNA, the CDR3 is TGTGCCAGCGAGGGGATCGGCGAGCAGTACTTC.

CDR3 in DNA: TGTGCCAGCCGGAAAGGGTACACAGATACGCAGTATTTT. Protein sequence: CASRKGYTDTQYF. This sequence joins TRBV5-4 and TRBJ2-3; D unclear. CDR3 size: 13 residues. CDR1 and CDR2 from the germline V gene are SGHNT and YYREEE (reference sequence). V shed 7 bases and J shed 2 bases, with 11 bases lying between them.

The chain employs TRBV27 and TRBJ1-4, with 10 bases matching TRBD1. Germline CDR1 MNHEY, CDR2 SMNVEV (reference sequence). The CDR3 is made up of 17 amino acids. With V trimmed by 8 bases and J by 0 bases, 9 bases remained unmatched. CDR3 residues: CASRGWDRGATNEKLFF. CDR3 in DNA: TGTGCCAGCCGTGGATGGGACAGGGGTGCAACTAATGAAAAACTGTTTTTT.